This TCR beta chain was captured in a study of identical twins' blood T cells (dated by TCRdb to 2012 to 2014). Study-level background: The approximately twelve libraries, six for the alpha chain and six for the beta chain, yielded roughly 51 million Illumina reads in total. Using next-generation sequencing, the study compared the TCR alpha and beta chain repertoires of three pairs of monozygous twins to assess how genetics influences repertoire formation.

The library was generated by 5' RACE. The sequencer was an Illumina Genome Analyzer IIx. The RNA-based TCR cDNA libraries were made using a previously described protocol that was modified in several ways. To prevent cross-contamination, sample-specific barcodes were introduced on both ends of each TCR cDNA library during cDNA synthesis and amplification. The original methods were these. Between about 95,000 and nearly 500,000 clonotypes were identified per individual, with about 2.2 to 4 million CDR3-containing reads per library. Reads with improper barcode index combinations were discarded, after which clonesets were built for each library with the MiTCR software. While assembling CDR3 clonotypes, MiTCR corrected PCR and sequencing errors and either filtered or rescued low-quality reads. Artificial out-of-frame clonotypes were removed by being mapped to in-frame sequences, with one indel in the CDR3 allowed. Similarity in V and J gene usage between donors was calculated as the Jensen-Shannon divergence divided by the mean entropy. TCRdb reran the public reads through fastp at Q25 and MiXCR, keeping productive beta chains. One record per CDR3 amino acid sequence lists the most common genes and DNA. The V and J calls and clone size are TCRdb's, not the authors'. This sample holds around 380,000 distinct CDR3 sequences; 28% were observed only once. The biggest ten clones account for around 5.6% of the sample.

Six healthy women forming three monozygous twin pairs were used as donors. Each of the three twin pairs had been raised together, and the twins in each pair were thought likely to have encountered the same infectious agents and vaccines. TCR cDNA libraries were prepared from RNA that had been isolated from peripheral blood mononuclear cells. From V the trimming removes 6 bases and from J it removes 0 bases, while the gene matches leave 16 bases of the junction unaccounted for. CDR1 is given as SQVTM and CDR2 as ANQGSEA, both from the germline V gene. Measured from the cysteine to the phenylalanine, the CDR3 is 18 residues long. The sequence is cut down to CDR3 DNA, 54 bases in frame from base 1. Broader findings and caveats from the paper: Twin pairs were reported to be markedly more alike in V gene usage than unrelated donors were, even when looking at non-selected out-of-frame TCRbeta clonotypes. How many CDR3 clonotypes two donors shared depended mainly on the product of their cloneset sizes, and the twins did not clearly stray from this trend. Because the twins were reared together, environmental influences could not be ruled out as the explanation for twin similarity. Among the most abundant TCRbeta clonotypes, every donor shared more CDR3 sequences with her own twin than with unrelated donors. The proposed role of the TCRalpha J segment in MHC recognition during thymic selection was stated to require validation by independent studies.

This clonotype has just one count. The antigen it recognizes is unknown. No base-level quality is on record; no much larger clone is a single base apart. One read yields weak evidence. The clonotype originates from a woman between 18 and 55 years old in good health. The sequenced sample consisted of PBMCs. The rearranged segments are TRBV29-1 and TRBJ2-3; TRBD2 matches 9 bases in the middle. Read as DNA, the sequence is TGCAGCGTGACCAACCCAAAGGCGGGAGGGCCCAGCACAGATACGCAGTATTTT. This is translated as CSVTNPKAGGPSTDTQYF.